These T cell receptor beta chains were read from a single sample in a study of early T cells in non-severe SARS-CoV-2 infection. TCRdb re-derived calls from the 5' RACE reads in MiXCR, one entry per CDR3 protein. Among more than 20,000 distinct CDR3 sequences, more than 4% were seen once, and the ten largest hold almost 1.5%. Source material: whole blood. These receptors were taken from an adult who was a healthcare worker with PCR-confirmed SARS-CoV-2 infection or an uninfected control (not recorded which). Each CDR3 is given with its conserved first and last residue. Fields, in order: V gene, clone size, D gene, J gene, CDR3 DNA, CDR3 protein. The D gene is left open where the match is weak. Only part of the rows carry a size: once, few, many, or a class if the clone is expanded.

TRBV30	many	.	TRBJ2-7	TGTGCCTGGAGTACCTCCTGGACGGGGGACTACGAGCAGTACTTC	CAWSTSWTGDYEQYF
TRBV4-2	many	TRBD1	TRBJ2-4	TGTGCCAGCAGCCAAGCGCTTACGGGACAGGGGGCTGACATTCAGTACTTC	CASSQALTGQGADIQYF
TRBV30	many	TRBD1	TRBJ2-7	TGTGCCTGGGACAGGGGGCTTGAGCAGTACTTC	CAWDRGLEQYF
TRBV6-1	few	.	TRBJ2-5	TGTGCCAGCAGTTTGATGGGGAGCCAAGAGACCCAGTACTTC	CASSLMGSQETQYF
TRBV6-2/TRBV6-3	few	.	TRBJ2-5	TGTGCCAGCAGTTACTCTGGAAGAGAGACCCAGTACTTC	CASSYSGRETQYF
TRBV3-1	few	.	TRBJ1-2	TGTGCCAGCAGCCATTCGGGGGGCGGTTCCTATGGCTACACCTTC	CASSHSGGGSYGYTF
TRBV29-1	medium-sized	TRBD1	TRBJ2-7	TGCAGCGGAAGGGACAGGACATATCCCTACGAGCAGTACTTC	CSGRDRTYPYEQYF
TRBV2	many	.	TRBJ1-1	TGTGCCAGCAGTGAACTCAGGACAGCGAACACTGAAGCTTTCTTT	CASSELRTANTEAFF
TRBV6-1	many	.	TRBJ2-7	TGTGCCAGCAGTTTGGGGGGGCCCCCCTACGAGCAGTACTTC	CASSLGGPPYEQYF
TRBV10-1	many	.	TRBJ1-1	TGCGCCAGCATTACAGTGCTAAACACTGAAGCTTTCTTT	CASITVLNTEAFF
TRBV29-1	.	.	TRBJ2-3	TGCAGCGTTGCCTCTACAGATACGCAGTATTTT	CSVASTDTQYF
TRBV5-1	many	TRBD2	TRBJ2-5	TGCGCCAGCAGCCTAGCGGGGGGGCTGGAGACCCAGTACTTC	CASSLAGGLETQYF
TRBV7-9	few	TRBD1	TRBJ2-2	TGTGCCAGCAGCATCGGGACAGCGAACACCGGGGAGCTGTTTTTT	CASSIGTANTGELFF
TRBV7-9	many	TRBD1	TRBJ1-5	TGTGCCAGCAGCTTAGTTAGTTCAAAGGGGGCTCGGAATCAGCCCCAGCATTTT	CASSLVSSKGARNQPQHF
TRBV5-1	many	TRBD2	TRBJ2-3	TGCGCCAGCAGCTTGCCTAGCGGGGGTACTACGCAGTATTTT	CASSLPSGGTTQYF
TRBV7-2	medium-sized	.	TRBJ1-5	TGTGCCAGCAGCTTAGCGGGCAGCAATCAGCCCCAGCATTTT	CASSLAGSNQPQHF
TRBV12-3/TRBV12-4	many	.	TRBJ1-5	TGTGCCAGCAGTTTGGGCGGTTCAAATCAGCCCCAGCATTTT	CASSLGGSNQPQHF
TRBV7-9	many	.	TRBJ1-4	TGTGCCAGCAGCCCCGGACAGTGGGCGACTAATGAAAAACTGTTTTTT	CASSPGQWATNEKLFF
TRBV5-6	.	TRBD1	TRBJ1-2	TGTGCCAGCAGTTTTACCGGGACAGGGGTCTCCTATGGCTACACCTTC	CASSFTGTGVSYGYTF
TRBV10-3	medium-sized	.	TRBJ1-3	TGTGCCATCAGTGAACCTGACAGTGGAAACACCATATATTTT	CAISEPDSGNTIYF
TRBV5-6	many	.	TRBJ2-3	TGTGCCAGCAGCTGGAGGAGAGATACGCAGTATTTT	CASSWRRDTQYF
TRBV13	many	.	TRBJ2-7	TGTGCCAGCAGCCGCCCTGGGGAAAGATACGAGCAGTACTTC	CASSRPGERYEQYF
TRBV2	many	TRBD1	TRBJ2-7	TGTGCCAGCAGTGAACGAGGGACAGGGATGCACGAGCAGTACTTC	CASSERGTGMHEQYF
TRBV12-3/TRBV12-4	medium-sized	TRBD1	TRBJ1-1	TGTGCCAGCAGTTTAGCTGACAGGGCCACTGAAGCTTTCTTT	CASSLADRATEAFF
TRBV19	many	TRBD1	TRBJ1-2	TGTGCCAGTACATCGGACAGGCGGTCTATGGGCTACACCTTC	CASTSDRRSMGYTF
TRBV6-2/TRBV6-3	many	.	TRBJ2-1	TGTGCCAGCAGTTACGTGCTAGAGGGTCGGGAGCAGTTCTTC	CASSYVLEGREQFF
TRBV18	many	TRBD1	TRBJ1-2	TGTGCCAGCTCACCCTCCGGGACAGCTTATGGCTACACCTTC	CASSPSGTAYGYTF
TRBV11-3	.	.	TRBJ2-2	TGTGCCAGCTCCGGGGACACTGGGGAGCTGTTTTTT	CASSGDTGELFF
TRBV12-3/TRBV12-4	.	TRBD1	TRBJ2-7	TGTGCCAGCAGTTTATTTGACGGGACAGGGCTCGAGCAGTACTTC	CASSLFDGTGLEQYF
TRBV7-2	many	.	TRBJ2-5	TGTGCCAGCAGCTTAGCCCACGGGCTAGTCAGAGAGACCCAGTACTTC	CASSLAHGLVRETQYF
TRBV9	many	.	TRBJ1-2	TGTGCCAGCAGCGAGGGACCTGGAGGCTACACCTTC	CASSEGPGGYTF
TRBV2	medium-sized	.	TRBJ2-1	TGTGCCAGCAGTGAGGTGAATGAGCAGTTCTTC	CASSEVNEQFF